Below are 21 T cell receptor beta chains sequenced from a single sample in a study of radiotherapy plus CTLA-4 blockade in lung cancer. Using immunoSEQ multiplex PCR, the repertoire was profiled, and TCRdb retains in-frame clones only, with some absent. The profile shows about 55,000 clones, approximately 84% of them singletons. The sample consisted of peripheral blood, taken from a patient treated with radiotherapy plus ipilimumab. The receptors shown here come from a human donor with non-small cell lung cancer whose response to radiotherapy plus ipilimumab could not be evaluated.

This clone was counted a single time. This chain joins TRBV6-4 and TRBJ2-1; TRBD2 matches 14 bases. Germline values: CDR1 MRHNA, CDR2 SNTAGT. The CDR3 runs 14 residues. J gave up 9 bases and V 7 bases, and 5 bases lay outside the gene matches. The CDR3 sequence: CASKTSGRAVEQFF. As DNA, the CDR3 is TGTGCCAGCAAGACTAGCGGGAGGGCGGTTGAGCAGTTCTTC.

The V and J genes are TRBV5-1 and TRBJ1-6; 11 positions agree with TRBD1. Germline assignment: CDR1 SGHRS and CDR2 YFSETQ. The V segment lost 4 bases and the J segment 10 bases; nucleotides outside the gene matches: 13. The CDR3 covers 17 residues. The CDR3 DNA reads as TGCGCCAGCAGCCCGCAAGGCGCCGGGACAGGGGGATCACCCCTCCACTTT. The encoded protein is CASSPQGAGTGGSPLHF.

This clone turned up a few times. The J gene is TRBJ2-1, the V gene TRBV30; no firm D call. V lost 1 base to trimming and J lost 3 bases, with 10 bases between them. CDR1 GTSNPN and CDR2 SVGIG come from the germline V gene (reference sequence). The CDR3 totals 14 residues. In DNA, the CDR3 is TGTGCCTGGAGTGCCAACACCCTCTACAATGAGCAGTTCTTC. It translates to CAWSANTLYNEQFF.

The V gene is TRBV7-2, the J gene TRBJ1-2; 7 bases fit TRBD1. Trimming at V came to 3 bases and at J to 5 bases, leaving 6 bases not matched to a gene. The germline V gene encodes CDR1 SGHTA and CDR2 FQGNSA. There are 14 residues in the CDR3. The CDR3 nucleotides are TGTGCCAGCAGCTTCGACAGGGTTAAGTATGGCTACACCTTC. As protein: CASSFDRVKYGYTF. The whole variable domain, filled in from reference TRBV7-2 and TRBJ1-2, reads GAGVSQSPSNKVTEKGKDVELRCDPISGHTALYWYRQSLGQGLEFLIYFQGNSAPDKSGLPSDRFSAERTGGSVSTLTIQRTQQEDSAVYLCASSFDRVKYGYTFGSGTRLTVV.

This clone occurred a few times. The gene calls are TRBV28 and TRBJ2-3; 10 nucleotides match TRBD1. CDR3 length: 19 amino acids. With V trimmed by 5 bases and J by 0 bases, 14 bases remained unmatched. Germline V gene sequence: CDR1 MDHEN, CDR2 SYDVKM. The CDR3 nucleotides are TGTGCCAGCAGTGCCCTCCGACAGGGGGCTAGTTTTAGCACAGATACGCAGTATTTT. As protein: CASSALRQGASFSTDTQYF.

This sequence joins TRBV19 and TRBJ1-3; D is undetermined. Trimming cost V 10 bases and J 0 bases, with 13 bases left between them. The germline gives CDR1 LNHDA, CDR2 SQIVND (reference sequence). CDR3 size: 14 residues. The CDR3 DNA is TGTGCCACCCGGCCAGGCACCTCTGGAAACACCATATATTTT. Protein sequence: CATRPGTSGNTIYF.

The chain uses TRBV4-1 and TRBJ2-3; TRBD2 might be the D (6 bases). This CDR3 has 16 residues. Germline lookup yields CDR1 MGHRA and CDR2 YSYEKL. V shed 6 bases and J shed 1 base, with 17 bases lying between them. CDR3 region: CASRATSIAGTDTQYF. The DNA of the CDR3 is TGCGCCAGCAGAGCGACGAGTATAGCGGGCACAGATACGCAGTATTTT.

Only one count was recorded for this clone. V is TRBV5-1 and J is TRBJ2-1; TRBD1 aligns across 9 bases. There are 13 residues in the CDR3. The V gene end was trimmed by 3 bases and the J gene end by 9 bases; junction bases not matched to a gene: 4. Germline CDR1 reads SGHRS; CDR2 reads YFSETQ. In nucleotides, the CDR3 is TGCGCCAGCAGCTCGACAGGGGGAGGTGAGCAGTTCTTC. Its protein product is CASSSTGGGEQFF.

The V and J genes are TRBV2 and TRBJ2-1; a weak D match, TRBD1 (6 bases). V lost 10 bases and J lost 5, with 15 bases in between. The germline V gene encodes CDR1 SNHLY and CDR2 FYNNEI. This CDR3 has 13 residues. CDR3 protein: CATQTGLDNEQFF. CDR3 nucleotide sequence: TGTGCCACCCAAACAGGGTTGGACAATGAGCAGTTCTTC.

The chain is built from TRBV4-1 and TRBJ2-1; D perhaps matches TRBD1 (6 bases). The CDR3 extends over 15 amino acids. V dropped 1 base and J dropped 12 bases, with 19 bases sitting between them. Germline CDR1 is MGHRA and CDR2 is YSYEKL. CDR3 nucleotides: TGCGCCAGCAGCCAAGGAGGGGGTCGGCCCCCTCGGCAGTTCTTC. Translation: CASSQGGGRPPRQFF.

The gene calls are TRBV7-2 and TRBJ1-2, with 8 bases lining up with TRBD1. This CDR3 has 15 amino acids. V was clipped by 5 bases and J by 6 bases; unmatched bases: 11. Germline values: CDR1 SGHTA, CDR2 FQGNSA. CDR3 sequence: CASSKFLTGVHGYTF. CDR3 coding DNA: TGTGCCAGCAGCAAATTTCTGACAGGGGTCCATGGCTACACCTTC.

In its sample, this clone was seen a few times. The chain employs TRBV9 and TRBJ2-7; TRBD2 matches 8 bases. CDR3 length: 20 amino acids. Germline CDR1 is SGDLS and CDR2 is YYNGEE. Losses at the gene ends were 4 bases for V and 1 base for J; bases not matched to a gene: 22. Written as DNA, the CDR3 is TGTGCCAGCAGCCCCCGGGGGGGGGTGGGGGGGGGTCAGGGGTCCTACGAGCAGTACTTC. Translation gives CASSPRGGVGGGQGSYEQYF.

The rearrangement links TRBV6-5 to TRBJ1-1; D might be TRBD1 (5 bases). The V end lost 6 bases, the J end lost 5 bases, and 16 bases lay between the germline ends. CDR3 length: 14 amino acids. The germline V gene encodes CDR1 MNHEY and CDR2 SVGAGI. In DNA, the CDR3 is TGTGCCAGCAGGGCAGGGTACGGTGCGACTGAAGCTTTCTTT. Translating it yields CASRAGYGATEAFF.

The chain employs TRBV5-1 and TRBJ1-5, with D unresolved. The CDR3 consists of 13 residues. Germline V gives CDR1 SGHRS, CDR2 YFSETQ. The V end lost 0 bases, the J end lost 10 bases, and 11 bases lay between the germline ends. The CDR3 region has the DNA TGCGCCAGCAGCTTGGAGCAGGCAGGACCCCAGCATTTT. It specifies CASSLEQAGPQHF.

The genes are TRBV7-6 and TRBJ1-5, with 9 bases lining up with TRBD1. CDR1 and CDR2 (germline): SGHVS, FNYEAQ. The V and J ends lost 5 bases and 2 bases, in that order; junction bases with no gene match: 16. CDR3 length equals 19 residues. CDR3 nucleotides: TGTGCCAGCAGCCCCCTCTACACCGGGACAGGGATGGGCAATCAGCCCCAGCATTTT. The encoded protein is CASSPLYTGTGMGNQPQHF. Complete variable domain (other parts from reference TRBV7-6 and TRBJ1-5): GAGVSQSPRYKVTKRGQDVALRCDPISGHVSLYWYRQALGQGPEFLTYFNYEAQQDKSGLPNDRFSAERPEGSISTLTIQRTEQRDSAMYRCASSPLYTGTGMGNQPQHFGDGTRLSIL.

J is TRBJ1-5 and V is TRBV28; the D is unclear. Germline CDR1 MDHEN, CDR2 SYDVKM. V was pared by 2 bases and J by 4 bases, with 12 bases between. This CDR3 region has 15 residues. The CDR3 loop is CASSLARRGNQPQHF. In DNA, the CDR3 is TGTGCCAGCAGTTTAGCACGGCGAGGTAATCAGCCCCAGCATTTT.

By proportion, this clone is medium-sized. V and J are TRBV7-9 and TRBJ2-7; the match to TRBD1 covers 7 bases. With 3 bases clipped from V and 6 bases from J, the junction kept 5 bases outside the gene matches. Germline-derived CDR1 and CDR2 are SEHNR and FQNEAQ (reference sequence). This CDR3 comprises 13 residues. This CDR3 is CASSFTQGTEQYF. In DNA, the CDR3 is TGTGCCAGCAGCTTTACACAGGGGACCGAGCAGTACTTC.

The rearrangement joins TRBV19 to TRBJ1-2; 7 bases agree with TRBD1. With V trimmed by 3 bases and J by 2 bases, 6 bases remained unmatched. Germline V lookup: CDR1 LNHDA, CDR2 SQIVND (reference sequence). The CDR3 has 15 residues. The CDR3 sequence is CASSMKTGTNYGYTF. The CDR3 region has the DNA TGTGCCAGTAGTATGAAGACAGGGACCAACTATGGCTACACCTTC.

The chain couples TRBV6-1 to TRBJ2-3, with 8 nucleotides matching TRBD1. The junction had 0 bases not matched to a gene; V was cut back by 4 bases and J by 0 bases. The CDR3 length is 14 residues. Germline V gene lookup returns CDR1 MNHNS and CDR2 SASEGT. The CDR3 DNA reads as TGTGCCAGCAGTGGGACAGGGAGCACAGATACGCAGTATTTT. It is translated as CASSGTGSTDTQYF.

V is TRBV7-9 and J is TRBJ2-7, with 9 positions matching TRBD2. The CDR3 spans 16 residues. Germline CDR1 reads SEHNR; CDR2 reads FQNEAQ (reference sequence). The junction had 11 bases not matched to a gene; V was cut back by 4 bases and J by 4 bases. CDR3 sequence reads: CASSSTLAGVRYEQYF. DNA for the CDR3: TGTGCCAGCAGCTCAACCTTAGCGGGAGTTCGATACGAGCAGTACTTC.

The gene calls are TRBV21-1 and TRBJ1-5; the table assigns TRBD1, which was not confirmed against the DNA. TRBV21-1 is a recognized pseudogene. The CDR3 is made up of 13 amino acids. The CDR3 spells CASPLSGDQPQHF. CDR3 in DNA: TGTGCCAGCCCCCTCTCAGGGGATCAGCCCCAGCATTTT.